This T cell receptor beta chain emerged from a study of blood T cell repertoires in COVID-19. Germline assignment: CDR1 MNHEY and CDR2 SMNVEV (reference sequence). This CDR3 is 16 amino acids long. J was trimmed by 4 bases and V by 3 bases; bases with no gene match: 12. Using immunoSEQ multiplex PCR, the repertoire was profiled, and TCRdb retains in-frame clones only, with some absent. The repertoire holds roughly 180,000 clones, with roughly four fifths as singletons. The sequence was obtained from a man aged 40-49 years who had recovered from COVID-19. The sequenced sample consisted of PBMCs or T cells enriched from blood (not recorded which). This rearrangement joins TRBV27 to TRBJ2-7, with 7 positions matching TRBD1. The CDR3 spells CASSLSKGQVFYEQYF. CDR3 DNA: TGTGCCAGCAGTTTGAGTAAAGGACAGGTATTTTACGAGCAGTACTTC.